This is a list of T cell receptor beta chains from one sample in a study of T cell responses to AZD1222 COVID-19 vaccine. TCRdb keeps only in-frame clones here, not all; method: immunoSEQ multiplex PCR. The table includes 100,000 to 150,000 clones, 85% to 90% detected once. Sequenced here: peripheral blood, sampled on day 0 of AZD1222 vaccination. The receptors were gathered from an adult in good health. Both conserved end residues are part of each CDR3. A D gene is named only where the DNA matches it firmly. Not all rows give a size; the values are once, few, many and, for expanded clones, a class.

>-|TRBV4-3|TRBJ1-2|-
TGCGCCAGCAGCCAAGATAAAGCCGGAAGGAGCGATGGCTACACCTTC
CASSQDKAGRSDGYTF
>TRBD2|TRBV6-4|TRBJ2-1|many
TGTGCCAGCAGCCCCGGAGCGGGAGCCTACAATGAGCAGTTCTTC
CASSPGAGAYNEQFF
>TRBD1|TRBV7-3|TRBJ1-3|-
TGTGCCAGCAGCTTAAACCCCGGAACCGGGACAGAGATTGGAAACACCATATATTTT
CASSLNPGTGTEIGNTIYF
>-|TRBV2|TRBJ1-3|-
TGTGCCAGTCGAAGGGCGGGAGACACCATATATTTT
CASRRAGDTIYF
>TRBD2|TRBV5-1|TRBJ2-3|-
TGCGCCAGCAGCTTGGGGACTAGCGGGACGGAGCAGTATTTT
CASSLGTSGTEQYF
>-|TRBV18|TRBJ2-7|-
TGTGCCAGCTCCTACAACAGGGACCGCGAGCAGTACTTC
CASSYNRDREQYF
>TRBD2|TRBV6-5|TRBJ2-1|-
TGTGCCAGCAGTTACTCTGTCCTAGCGGGAGCGGATGAGCAGTTCTTC
CASSYSVLAGADEQFF
>TRBD2|TRBV6-4|TRBJ2-3|-
TGTGCCAGCAGTGACCCGGGGAGGGGAGATACGCAGTATTTT
CASSDPGRGDTQYF
>TRBD1|TRBV5-1|TRBJ1-6|-
TGCGCCAGCAGCGCAGGACAGGCTATTAATTCACCCCTCCACTTT
CASSAGQAINSPLHF
>-|TRBV7-9|TRBJ2-2|-
TGTGCCAGCAGCTTCCCCGGGTCGAACACCGGGGAGCTGTTTTTT
CASSFPGSNTGELFF
>TRBD1|TRBV5-1|TRBJ2-1|-
TGCGCCAGCAGCCCGGACGGACAGGGAGGTGAGCAGTTCTTC
CASSPDGQGGEQFF
>-|TRBV4-1|TRBJ2-4|-
TGCGCCAGCAGCCAAATGCTTCCTGTTATAGCCAAAAACATTCAGTACTTC
CASSQMLPVIAKNIQYF
>-|TRBV4-1|TRBJ1-1|-
TGCGCCAGCAGCCAAGAACCAATCGTCAACCGAAGGAGGGACACTGAAGCTTTCTTT
CASSQEPIVNRRRDTEAFF
>-|TRBV21-1|TRBJ1-3|-
TGTGCCAGCATACTGATAGCCAACAGGGGGCCAGGAAACACCATATATTTT
CASILIANRGPGNTIYF
>-|TRBV6-5|TRBJ2-7|-
TGTGCCAGCAGTTACTCGCTCCGCCGCTCGTCTTCCGAGCAGTACTTC
CASSYSLRRSSSEQYF
>-|TRBV6-5|TRBJ2-2|-
TGTGCCAGCAGTTACTCTGGGGGAGTTGGCACCGGGGAGCTGTTTTTT
CASSYSGGVGTGELFF
>-|TRBV5-4|TRBJ1-2|-
TGTGCCAGCAGCTTGAGTAGGAACATCGGTAACTATGGCTACACCTTC
CASSLSRNIGNYGYTF
>-|TRBV5-1|TRBJ2-5|-
TGCGCCAGCACCTTCCAGGGTTCGACCCAAGAGACCCAGTACTTC
CASTFQGSTQETQYF
>-|TRBV4-1|TRBJ1-2|-
TGCGCCAGCAGCCAAGCGGGGTCTGACTATGGCTACACCTTC
CASSQAGSDYGYTF
>-|TRBV7-2|TRBJ1-6|-
TGTGCCAGCAGCTCCAACTCTGGTGGGCTCCTGCCCCTCCACTTT
CASSSNSGGLLPLHF
>TRBD1|TRBV19|TRBJ1-1|-
TGTGCCAGTAAGACGGACAGGACAGGGGACCAAAACACTGAAGCTTTCTTT
CASKTDRTGDQNTEAFF
>TRBD1|TRBV24-1|TRBJ2-2|-
TGTGCCTCTGGACAGGGGGCTATCGGGGAGCTGTTTTTT
CASGQGAIGELFF
>-|TRBV30|TRBJ1-2|-
TGTGCCTGGAGTGTAAGGACAGCAACCAATGGCTACACCTTC
CAWSVRTATNGYTF
>-|TRBV11-2|TRBJ2-3|-
TGTGCCAGCAGCCAGATCATTGGGGGTCCCACAGAGGCAGATACGCAGTATTTT
CASSQIIGGPTEADTQYF
>TRBD1|TRBV3-1/TRBV3-2|TRBJ2-2|-
TGTGCCAGCAGCCAGGCCGGGACAGGGCGAGTTGGCACCGGGGAGCTGTTTTTT
CASSQAGTGRVGTGELFF
>-|TRBV27|TRBJ2-3|-
TGTGCCAGCAGTTTTAGGCTCACAGATACGCAGTATTTT
CASSFRLTDTQYF
>-|TRBV7-2|TRBJ2-2|-
TGTGCCAGCAGCTCGTCCGGGAGTCCCACCGGGGAGCTGTTTTTT
CASSSSGSPTGELFF
>TRBD1|TRBV4-3|TRBJ1-2|-
TGCGCCAGCAGCCAAGGAGGGCAGGGGGCGCCCACTAACTATGGCTACACCTTC
CASSQGGQGAPTNYGYTF
>-|TRBV18|TRBJ2-5|-
TGTGCCAGCTCACCACCTCTGACGAGTGGTCAAGAGACCCAGTACTTC
CASSPPLTSGQETQYF
>-|TRBV3-1/TRBV3-2|TRBJ2-7|-
TGTGCCAGCAGCCGATTCACCGGGGGACAGCCTAACTCCTACGAGCAGTACTTC
CASSRFTGGQPNSYEQYF
>-|TRBV29-1|TRBJ2-1|-
TGCAGCGTCAACCCAACTAGCTACAATGAGCAGTTCTTC
CSVNPTSYNEQFF
>-|TRBV5-1|TRBJ1-6|-
TGCGCCAGCAGCTTGGAAGGTCCGGGGGCGCATTCACCCCTCCACTTT
CASSLEGPGAHSPLHF
>-|TRBV5-1|TRBJ2-7|-
TGCGCCAGCACCTATGGGGCAGGACTTGAGGAGCAGTACTTC
CASTYGAGLEEQYF
>TRBD1|TRBV29-1|TRBJ1-1|once
TGCAGCGGATTCAGGGGGCTTAACACTGAAGCTTTCTTT
CSGFRGLNTEAFF
>TRBD1|TRBV2|TRBJ1-2|-
TGTGCCAGCAATCGAGGGGGCGTTAACTATGGCTACACCTTC
CASNRGGVNYGYTF
>-|TRBV27|TRBJ1-2|-
TGTGCCAGCAGTTCGTCAGGTGGCTATGGCTACACCTTC
CASSSSGGYGYTF
>-|TRBV2|TRBJ2-2|-
TGTGCCAGCAGCATTACGAACACCGGGGAGCTGTTTTTT
CASSITNTGELFF
>TRBD2|TRBV7-3|TRBJ2-2|-
TGTGCCAGCAGCTTGGGACTAGCGGGAGATGGGGAGCTGTTTTTT
CASSLGLAGDGELFF
>-|TRBV2|TRBJ2-5|-
TGTGCCAGCAGGGAGGGTTACCAAGAGACCCAGTACTTC
CASREGYQETQYF
>-|TRBV9|TRBJ2-3|-
TGTGCCAGCAGCGCACAGGGTGTCACAGATACGCAGTATTTT
CASSAQGVTDTQYF
>TRBD1|TRBV7-9|TRBJ1-4|-
TGTGCCAGCAGCCACGACAGGGGGGAAAAACTGTTTTTT
CASSHDRGEKLFF
>TRBD2|TRBV6-5|TRBJ2-3|-
TGTGCCAGCAGTTACCAAGCGGGGGAGCAGGATACGCAGTATTTT
CASSYQAGEQDTQYF
>-|TRBV18|TRBJ2-1|-
TGTGCCAGCCTGCGGGGGACAGTAAACAATGAGCAGTTCTTC
CASLRGTVNNEQFF
>TRBD2|TRBV4-2|TRBJ2-3|-
TGTGCCAGCAGCCAAGAACTAGCGGGAGGGCCAGATACGCAGTATTTT
CASSQELAGGPDTQYF
>-|TRBV28|TRBJ2-7|-
TGTGCCAGCAGTTTCGGGGGCGAGACCTACGAGCAGTACTTC
CASSFGGETYEQYF
>-|TRBV4-3|TRBJ2-2|-
TGCGCCAGCAGCCAAGAGTGGGTCCAGGGTGGAACCGGGGAGCTGTTTTTT
CASSQEWVQGGTGELFF
>-|TRBV7-9|TRBJ2-3|-
TGTGCCAGCAGCTTAGGAACCTTGGCCACCACAGATACGCAGTATTTT
CASSLGTLATTDTQYF
>-|TRBV5-4|TRBJ1-1|-
TGTGCCAGCAGCACGGGGGGCAAATTAGGCACTGAAGCTTTCTTT
CASSTGGKLGTEAFF
>TRBD1|TRBV18|TRBJ2-3|-
TGTGCCAGCTCGATCACGGGACAGGCGAAGTTCGATACGCAGTATTTT
CASSITGQAKFDTQYF
>TRBD1|TRBV28|TRBJ1-1|-
TGTGCCAGCAGTTTAACAGGGGATAACACTGAAGCTTTCTTT
CASSLTGDNTEAFF
>TRBD2|TRBV19|TRBJ2-1|-
TGTGCCAGTACTGATCCCCTCCAGCGGGGGGGCAATGAGCAGTTCTTC
CASTDPLQRGGNEQFF
>-|TRBV7-3|TRBJ1-6|-
TGTGCCAGCAGCCCATTTGTAGGGTCACCCCTCCACTTT
CASSPFVGSPLHF
>TRBD1|TRBV30|TRBJ2-1|-
TGTGCCTGGAGATTAGGGGGCGGTGAGCAGTTCTTC
CAWRLGGGEQFF